Listed here are 15 T cell receptor beta chains from one sample, sequenced in a study of human T cells and chemical hapten exposure. TCRdb reprocessed the RACE reads via MiXCR and lists one record per CDR3 protein. The table has approximately 370,000 distinct CDR3 sequences, about 5.4% seen once. Time point given: pre-sensitization, week 0. The treatment is: therapeutic diphenylcyclopropenone sensitization with weekly scalp DPC. The specimen comprised whole blood, sampled in connection with sensitization to the hapten diphenylcyclopropenone (DPC). The receptors shown here come from a woman aged 18 to 35 with alopecia areata. Some clones in this sample may be carry-over from other donors' samples.

The chain has TRBV9 and TRBJ2-3; TRBD2 might be the D (6 bases). The V end lost 2 bases, the J end lost 0 bases, and 10 bases lay between the germline ends. Per the germline V gene, CDR1 is SGDLS and CDR2 is YYNGEE. The CDR3 extends over 15 amino acids. DNA of the CDR3: TGTGCCAGCAGCGTGGGGCGGGGAAGCACAGATACGCAGTATTTT. Translating it yields CASSVGRGSTDTQYF.

This chain connects TRBV7-8 to TRBJ1-5; no definite D call. The CDR3 consists of 15 residues. V shed 1 base and J shed 0 bases, with 7 bases lying between them. Germline V gene lookup returns CDR1 SGHVS and CDR2 FQNEAQ. CDR3 in DNA: TGTGCCAGCAGCTTAGTATTGAATAGCAATCAGCCCCAGCATTTT. This sequence encodes CASSLVLNSNQPQHF.

The table lists this clonotype with many counts. The chain carries TRBV29-1 and TRBJ2-3; no clear D gene. The CDR3 contains 12 residues. Germline V gene sequence: CDR1 SQVTM, CDR2 ANQGSEA. V lost 3 bases and J 2 bases, leaving 6 bases between the germline ends. The CDR3 protein is CSVDTITDTQYF. CDR3 nucleotides: TGCAGCGTTGATACGATCACAGATACGCAGTATTTT.

The chain employs TRBV7-8 and TRBJ2-2, with D perhaps TRBD2 (6 bases). Germline V gene lookup returns CDR1 SGHVS and CDR2 FQNEAQ. Trimming pared 6 bases from V and 6 bases from J, leaving 14 bases between. CDR3 size: 14 residues. The CDR3 bases are TGTGCCAGCAGGCTCGGCGGGGTTGCCGGGGAGCTGTTTTTT. It specifies CASRLGGVAGELFF.

This clonotype was recorded a few times. V usage is TRBV11-2 and J usage is TRBJ1-2, with D hard to call. V was pared by 1 base and J by 4 bases, with 10 bases between. The CDR3 sequence is 14 residues long. Germline lookup yields CDR1 SGHAT and CDR2 FQNNGV. CDR3 sequence: CASSLGVGSYGYTF. For the CDR3, the DNA is TGTGCCAGCAGCTTAGGGGTGGGCAGCTATGGCTACACCTTC.

This clonotype was recorded at least ten times. V gene TRBV29-1 combines with J gene TRBJ1-2, with 9 bases that match TRBD1. This CDR3 comprises 18 residues. The junction had 16 bases not matched to a gene; V was cut back by 4 bases and J by 1 base. Germline CDR1 SQVTM, CDR2 ANQGSEA. This CDR3 is CSVGGVMDRGQNNYGYTF. The CDR3 nucleotides read TGCAGCGTTGGAGGGGTAATGGACAGGGGCCAAAATAACTATGGCTACACCTTC.

This clonotype is medium-sized (0.01 to 0.1%) in the sample. The genes are TRBV4-1 and TRBJ1-6, with TRBD1 matching 7 bases. Per the germline V gene, CDR1 is MGHRA and CDR2 is YSYEKL. The V and J ends lost 1 base and 11 bases, in that order; junction bases with no gene match: 5. This CDR3 comprises 14 residues. CDR3: CASSQVGQVAPLHF. CDR3 in DNA: TGCGCCAGCAGCCAAGTTGGACAGGTTGCACCCCTCCACTTT.

This clonotype was counted ten times or more. The rearrangement links TRBV6-5 to TRBJ1-2; 10 positions agree with TRBD1. Unmatched junction bases numbered 6, after V lost 10 bases and J lost 1 base. The CDR3 runs 14 residues. CDR1 and CDR2 (germline): MNHEY, SVGAGI. CDR3: CATTRDRGNYGYTF. CDR3 bases: TGTGCCACCACACGGGACAGGGGTAACTATGGCTACACCTTC.

This clonotype was seen a handful of times. The chain is built from TRBV4-3 and TRBJ1-1; D not certain. The CDR3 is 15 amino acids. The germline V gene encodes CDR1 LGHNA and CDR2 YSLEER. V dropped 3 bases and J dropped 10 bases, with 21 bases sitting between them. DNA of the CDR3: TGCGCCAGCAGCCACCGATCGAACCGGGTCGAAGGAGCTTTCTTT. Amino acid sequence: CASSHRSNRVEGAFF.

This clonotype was counted only a few times. The chain employs TRBV9 and TRBJ2-1; 8 bases map to TRBD1. The V segment lost 5 bases and the J segment 6 bases; nucleotides outside the gene matches: 16. This CDR3 spans 17 amino acids. Germline-derived CDR1 and CDR2 are SGDLS and YYNGEE. CDR3 protein: CASRERTGGVPPNEQFF. CDR3 nucleotides: TGTGCCAGCAGAGAACGCACAGGGGGAGTACCCCCCAATGAGCAGTTCTTC.

This clonotype was recorded a few times. This sequence joins TRBV12-5 and TRBJ1-5; D remains unclear. CDR1 and CDR2 from the germline V gene are LGHNT and FRNRAP. The CDR3 contains 12 residues. With 6 bases removed from V and 2 bases from J, the gap between germline ends came to 5 bases. DNA of the CDR3: TGTGCTAGTGGGATAGGCAATCAGCCCCAGCATTTT. Translation gives CASGIGNQPQHF.

The chain carries TRBV6-6 and TRBJ1-4; D is unclear. Deletions cut 2 bases from V and 8 bases from J, with 15 bases between. Germline-derived CDR1 and CDR2 are MNHNY and SVGAGI (reference sequence). CDR3 size: 15 residues. CDR3 region: CASSYRAEWLEKLFF. The CDR3 DNA reads as TGTGCCAGCAGTTACAGGGCCGAGTGGTTGGAAAAACTGTTTTTT.

The chain recombines TRBV2 with TRBJ1-1; perhaps TRBD1 as D (5 bases). The germline V and J ends were trimmed by 6 bases and 11 bases, with 25 bases remaining between them. This CDR3 is built from 15 residues. CDR1 and CDR2 from the germline V gene are SNHLY and FYNNEI. The CDR3 reads CASSARPGPGLAAFF. The CDR3 DNA reads as TGTGCCAGCAGCGCTCGTCCAGGGCCCGGACTAGCGGCTTTCTTT.

The rearrangement uses TRBV7-2 and TRBJ1-6; unclear D gene. This CDR3 region has 14 residues. Germline loops: CDR1 SGHTA, CDR2 FQGNSA. Trimming removed 3 bases from V and 5 bases from J, with 8 bases in between. Here the CDR3 reads CASSFGSNNSPLHF. CDR3 coding DNA: TGTGCCAGCAGCTTCGGGAGCAATAATTCACCCCTCCACTTT.

This clonotype was seen more than once but under ten times. J is TRBJ2-5 and V is TRBV6-5; maybe TRBD2 (5 bases). The V gene's germline CDR1 is MNHEY and CDR2 SVGAGI. V lost 2 bases and J 1 base, leaving 8 bases between the germline ends. The CDR3 is made up of 14 amino acids. As DNA, the CDR3 is TGTGCCAGCAGTTACACCGGGGTCCAAGAGACCCAGTACTTC. As protein: CASSYTGVQETQYF.